A single sample gave rise to the 20 T cell receptor beta chains below, sequenced in a study of T cell changes during pregnancy in multiple sclerosis. Data came from immunoSEQ multiplex PCR; TCRdb stores just in-frame clones and leaves some out. This sample has tens of thousands of clones, with around 90% found just once. Specimen: CD4+ T cells from peripheral blood mononuclear cells, collected in the first trimester of pregnancy. The source of these receptors is a female donor with multiple sclerosis, enrolled in a pregnancy study.

The chain uses TRBV6-1 and TRBJ1-4; 7 bases match TRBD1. The V gene end was trimmed by 4 bases and the J gene end by 7 bases; junction bases not matched to a gene: 15. CDR3 length: 17 residues. Germline V lookup: CDR1 MNHNS, CDR2 SASEGT. CDR3 sequence reads: CASSGKEGTAWIEKLFF. In DNA, the CDR3 is TGTGCCAGCAGTGGGAAGGAGGGGACAGCCTGGATTGAAAAACTGTTTTTT.

The rearrangement joins TRBV7-9 to TRBJ1-4; 9 bases match TRBD1. J lost 6 bases, V lost 5 bases, and 7 bases had no gene match. Germline values: CDR1 SEHNR, CDR2 FQNEAQ (reference sequence). The CDR3 loop spans 15 amino acids. The CDR3 region is CASSPGTGLDEKLFF. The DNA of the CDR3 is TGTGCCAGCAGCCCGGGGACAGGGCTCGATGAAAAACTGTTTTTT. Supplemented by reference TRBV7-9 and TRBJ1-4, the full variable domain reads DTGVSQNPRHKITKRGQNVTFRCDPISEHNRLYWYRQTLGQGPEFLTYFQNEAQLEKSRLLSDRFSAERPKGSFSTLEIQRTEQGDSAMYLCASSPGTGLDEKLFFGSGTQLSVL.

V gene TRBV2 combines with J gene TRBJ2-2; D is perhaps TRBD1 (7 bases). The germline gives CDR1 SNHLY, CDR2 FYNNEI. V gave up 3 bases and J gave up 7 bases, with 18 bases separating them. The CDR3 consists of 16 residues. The CDR3 bases are TGTGCCAGCAGTGATCGGCAGGGGGGTGGCATCGGGGAGCTGTTTTTT. Translating it yields CASSDRQGGGIGELFF.

The chain joins TRBV13 to TRBJ1-2; D remains ambiguous. Germline V gene sequence: CDR1 PRHDT, CDR2 FYEKMQ (reference sequence). The ends were cut back, 6 bases at V and 6 bases at J, with 17 bases in the middle. The CDR3 runs 14 residues. Here the CDR3 DNA reads TGTGCCAGCAGTCGTACCCAGCGGATGAATGGCTACACCTTC. Translated: CASSRTQRMNGYTF.

There are a few counts of this clone. The chain joins TRBV4-1 to TRBJ1-3, with 7 bases aligning to TRBD1. CDR3 length equals 15 residues. Germline CDR1 reads MGHRA; CDR2 reads YSYEKL. Losses at the gene ends were 3 bases for V and 7 bases for J; bases not matched to a gene: 9. The CDR3 region is CASSQLQGLSNTIYF. The CDR3 DNA is TGCGCCAGCAGCCAGCTACAGGGGTTGAGTAACACCATATATTTT.

This clone has more than one count but fewer than ten. The J gene is TRBJ1-5, the V gene TRBV10-2; 8 positions agree with TRBD1. Per germline, CDR1 WSHSY and CDR2 SAAADI. Trimming cost V 6 bases and J 3 bases; bases outside gene matches: 4. The CDR3 consists of 14 residues. CDR3 loop: CASRGQVPNQPQHF. The CDR3 coding sequence is TGCGCCAGCAGGGGACAGGTCCCCAATCAGCCCCAGCATTTT.

V and J are TRBV6-5 and TRBJ2-1, with D possibly TRBD2 on 5 matching bases. V was trimmed by 3 bases and J by 5 bases, leaving 8 bases between them. The CDR3 is made up of 13 amino acids. The germline CDR1 and CDR2 sequences are MNHEY and SVGAGI. CDR3 DNA: TGTGCCAGCAGTTATATCGGGAACAATGAGCAGTTCTTC. Amino acids: CASSYIGNNEQFF.

The chain has TRBV12-5 and TRBJ1-1; the match to TRBD1 covers 8 bases. V was pared by 4 bases and J by 1 base, with 2 bases of the junction left unmatched. Germline loops: CDR1 LGHNT, CDR2 FRNRAP. The CDR3 has 14 amino acids. CDR3 sequence (DNA): TGTGCTAGTGGTTGGGACAGGTCGAACACTGAAGCTTTCTTT. This encodes CASGWDRSNTEAFF.

This chain uses TRBV7-8 with TRBJ2-5; TRBD2 matches at 11 bases. Germline lookup yields CDR1 SGHVS and CDR2 FQNEAQ. V lost 5 bases and J lost 5; bases outside the gene matches: 10. This CDR3 has 16 residues. The CDR3 loop is CASSRNSGRGGETQYF. The CDR3 region has the DNA TGTGCCAGCAGCCGAAATAGCGGGAGGGGAGGGGAGACCCAGTACTTC.

This CDR3 reads CASSILYEQYF. CDR3 nucleotide sequence: TGTGCCAGTAGTATACTCTACGAGCAGTACTTC. The chain uses TRBV19 and TRBJ2-7; D not certain. Germline CDR1 LNHDA, CDR2 SQIVND (reference sequence). The CDR3 spans 11 residues. Trimming removed 2 bases at V and 3 bases at J, with 2 bases between.

This clone was counted a single time. The chain links TRBV5-4 to TRBJ2-3; TRBD2 matches at 12 bases. Trimming removed 4 bases from V and 5 bases from J; junction bases left unmatched: 11. Germline CDR1 and CDR2: SGHNT and YYREEE (reference sequence). The CDR3 runs 17 residues. The CDR3 here is CASSPPTSGRLLDTQYF. As DNA, the CDR3 is TGTGCCAGCAGCCCACCGACTAGCGGGAGATTGTTAGATACGCAGTATTTT.

The chain carries TRBV11-3 and TRBJ2-1, with 11 positions matching TRBD2. There are 20 residues in the CDR3. Germline V CDR1 and CDR2: SGHNT, YENEEA. Trimming at V came to 8 bases and at J to 0 bases, leaving 18 bases not matched to a gene. CDR3 protein: CASSNFNWTSGQSSYNEQFF. CDR3 sequence (DNA): TGTGCCAGCTCCAACTTTAATTGGACTAGCGGGCAGAGCTCCTACAATGAGCAGTTCTTC.

V usage is TRBV19 and J usage is TRBJ2-7; 9 bases are shared with TRBD2. Germline trimming cut 5 bases from V and 6 bases from J; bases unmatched to any gene: 11. The germline V gene has CDR1 LNHDA and CDR2 SQIVND (reference sequence). The CDR3 totals 15 residues. The CDR3 loop reads CASSPTTGTSFEQYF. DNA of the CDR3: TGTGCCAGTAGTCCCACGACCGGGACTAGCTTCGAGCAGTACTTC.

The chain couples TRBV30 to TRBJ2-7; D call uncertain. Trimming cost V 5 bases and J 0 bases, with 8 bases left between them. The CDR3 sequence is 12 residues long. Germline V gene sequence: CDR1 GTSNPN, CDR2 SVGIG (reference sequence). This chain's CDR3 is CAWERSSYEQYF. The CDR3 DNA sequence: TGTGCCTGGGAACGGAGCTCCTACGAGCAGTACTTC. Using reference TRBV30 and TRBJ2-7 for the parts outside the CDR3, the full variable domain is SQTIHQWPATLVQPVGSPLSLECTVEGTSNPNLYWYRQAAGRGLQLLFYSVGIGQISSEVPQNLSASRPQDRQFILSSKKLLLSDSGFYLCAWERSSYEQYFGPGTRLTVT.

The chain recombines TRBV5-1 with TRBJ1-2; TRBD1 agrees at 12 bases. Germline V gene data show CDR1 as SGHRS and CDR2 as YFSETQ. The J segment lost 4 bases and the V segment lost 3 bases, leaving 4 bases of the junction unmatched. CDR3 length: 15 amino acids. The CDR3 region has the DNA TGCGCCAGCAGCTCGGGACAGGGGGCGAGCTATGGCTACACCTTC. The encoded protein is CASSSGQGASYGYTF.

The J gene is TRBJ2-1, the V gene TRBV10-3; 10 nucleotides match TRBD1. V was pared by 7 bases and J by 7 bases, with 7 bases of the junction left unmatched. The CDR3 is 14 residues long. CDR1 and CDR2 (germline): ENHRY, SYGVKD. CDR3 amino acids: CAIKPGQGNNEQFF. The CDR3 region has the DNA TGTGCCATCAAACCGGGACAGGGGAATAATGAGCAGTTCTTC.

This clone has a handful of counts. This chain uses TRBV2 with TRBJ1-5; D is unresolved. The germline V gene has CDR1 SNHLY and CDR2 FYNNEI. This CDR3 region has 12 residues. V lost 4 bases and J lost 7, with 8 bases in between. The CDR3 reads CASSVVLQPQHF. The CDR3 bases are TGTGCCAGCAGTGTTGTGTTACAGCCCCAGCATTTT.

The chain uses TRBV11-3 and TRBJ2-1; 8 bases line up with TRBD1. Trimming at V came to 0 bases and at J to 0 bases, leaving 1 base not matched to a gene. CDR3 size: 16 residues. Germline V lookup: CDR1 SGHNT, CDR2 YENEEA. The CDR3 DNA follows: TGTGCCAGCAGCTTAGACGGACAGGGCTCCTACAATGAGCAGTTCTTC. Translating gives CASSLDGQGSYNEQFF. The variable domain in full, with the rest retrieved from reference TRBV11-3 and TRBJ2-1, is EAGVVQSPRYKIIEKKQPVAFWCNPISGHNTLYWYLQNLGQGPELLIRYENEEAVDDSQLPKDRFSAERLKGVDSTLKIQPAELGDSAVYLCASSLDGQGSYNEQFFGPGTRLTVL.

The chain links TRBV10-2 to TRBJ2-7, with 8 bases lining up with TRBD2. CDR3 length: 15 amino acids. With 2 bases clipped from V and 3 bases from J, the junction kept 6 bases outside the gene matches. CDR1 and CDR2 from the germline V gene are WSHSY and SAAADI. CDR3: CASSERASGFYEQYF. CDR3 sequence (DNA): TGCGCCAGCAGTGAGCGGGCTAGCGGGTTCTACGAGCAGTACTTC.

V and J are TRBV10-3 and TRBJ2-3; 8 bases fit TRBD1. This CDR3 is built from 13 residues. Trimming took 9 bases from V and 2 from J; bases not matched to a gene: 4. Germline-derived CDR1 and CDR2 are ENHRY and SYGVKD. CDR3 coding DNA: TGTGCCATTATGACAGGGGCCACAGATACGCAGTATTTT. Translation: CAIMTGATDTQYF.